This entry describes one T cell receptor beta chain. Its matching antigen is unknown. This sample's time point: pretreatment peripheral blood. The protocol was immunoSEQ multiplex PCR, while the TCRdb copy is restricted to in-frame clones and leaves out a portion. The sample holds roughly 91,000 clones, about 83% seen once. These data come from a study of PD-L1 blockade in urothelial cancer. Study information: About 85% of the roughly 29 patients were men whose urothelial cancer was bladder-origin. Timepoints chosen for blood analysis were 3 weeks (second dose) and 6 weeks after treatment start. Findings and caveats of the study: Durable-benefit cases showed more tumor-associated blood clone expansion at 3 weeks.

This CDR3 has 15 amino acids. Trimming removed 1 base from V and 6 bases from J; junction bases left unmatched: 3. Germline CDR1 SGHAT, CDR2 FQNNGV. Sample: PBMCs, taken around atezolizumab (anti-PD-L1) treatment. The source of this sequence is a man in his 60s with urothelial cancer. The genes are TRBV11-2 and TRBJ2-1; TRBD2 agrees at 10 bases. CDR3 sequence: CASSLGRTSGNEQFF. DNA for the CDR3: TGTGCCAGCAGCTTAGGGAGGACTAGCGGCAATGAGCAGTTCTTC.